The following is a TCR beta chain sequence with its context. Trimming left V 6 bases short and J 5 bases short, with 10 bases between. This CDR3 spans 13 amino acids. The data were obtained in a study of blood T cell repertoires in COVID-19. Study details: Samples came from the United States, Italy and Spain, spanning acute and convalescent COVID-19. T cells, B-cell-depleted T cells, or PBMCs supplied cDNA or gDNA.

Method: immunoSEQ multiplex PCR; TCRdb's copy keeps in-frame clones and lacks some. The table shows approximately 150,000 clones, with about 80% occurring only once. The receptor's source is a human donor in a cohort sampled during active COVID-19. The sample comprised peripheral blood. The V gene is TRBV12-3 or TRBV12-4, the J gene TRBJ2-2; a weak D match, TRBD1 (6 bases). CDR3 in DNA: TGTGCCAGCAGCAAGGGGGTAACCGGGGAGCTGTTTTTT. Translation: CASSKGVTGELFF.